The 19 T cell receptor beta chains below all came from one sample that was sequenced in a study of blood T cell repertoires in COVID-19. Here immunoSEQ multiplex PCR was the method, and the copy in TCRdb shows in-frame clones only, minus some. The data contain 250,000 or so clones, around 84% of them singletons. Sequencing was carried out using peripheral blood. The origin of the receptors is a man in his 60s with acute or convalescent COVID-19.

J is TRBJ1-4 and V is TRBV6-6; TRBD1 is a possible D gene (5 bases). Trimming removed 6 bases from V and 7 bases from J, with 15 bases in between. This CDR3 region has 14 residues. Germline V CDR1 and CDR2: MNHNY, SVGAGI (reference sequence). CDR3 bases: TGTGCCAGCAGCAACCGGGACTCAGGTGAAAAACTGTTTTTT. Its translation is CASSNRDSGEKLFF.

The chain carries TRBV6-5 and TRBJ1-6, with D perhaps matching TRBD1 (5 bases). The CDR3 runs 14 residues. V was pared by 2 bases and J by 9 bases, with 11 bases between. Germline-derived CDR1 and CDR2 are MNHEY and SVGAGI. CDR3 coding DNA: TGTGCCAGCAGTTACGCGGGACTCGGTTCACCCCTCCACTTT. It translates to CASSYAGLGSPLHF.

The CDR3, as DNA: TGTGCCAGCAGTTCAGGGGATGGGAGCTCCTACGAGCAGTACTTC. Translated: CASSSGDGSSYEQYF. V gene TRBV6-5 combines with J gene TRBJ2-7; perhaps TRBD1 as D (6 bases). This CDR3 region has 15 residues. CDR1 MNHEY and CDR2 SVGAGI come from the germline V gene. V gave up 4 bases and J gave up 0 bases, with 13 bases separating them.

The J gene is TRBJ1-5, the V gene TRBV28; a possible D gene is TRBD1 (5 bases). This CDR3 spans 12 amino acids. Germline V lookup: CDR1 MDHEN, CDR2 SYDVKM. Between the trimmed V and J ends, which lost 6 bases and 9 bases, there was a span of 12 bases. DNA of the CDR3: TGTGCCAGCAGACCAGGCGGGGGGCCCCAGCATTTT. This codes for CASRPGGGPQHF.

This clone was picked up many times. The chain uses TRBV7-2 and TRBJ2-2; 10 positions agree with TRBD2. CDR3 size: 16 residues. The junction had 13 bases not matched to a gene; V was cut back by 7 bases and J by 8 bases. Germline V lookup: CDR1 SGHTA, CDR2 FQGNSA. In DNA form, the CDR3 reads TGTGCCAGCATCCGGGAGGGACTAGCGTCAGGAGGGGAGCTGTTTTTT. Translating it yields CASIREGLASGGELFF.

The chain couples TRBV7-6 to TRBJ2-2, with D maybe TRBD2 (7 bases). The ends were cut back, 4 bases at V and 6 bases at J, with 15 bases in the middle. The CDR3 is made up of 15 amino acids. Germline-derived CDR1 and CDR2 are SGHVS and FNYEAQ. The CDR3 here is CASSSPTGRAGELFF. For the CDR3, the DNA is TGTGCCAGCAGCTCGCCCACAGGGAGGGCCGGGGAGCTGTTTTTT.

The chain uses TRBV7-3 and TRBJ2-3, with D maybe TRBD2 (6 bases). Germline lookup yields CDR1 SGHTA and CDR2 FQGTGA. Trimming removed 4 bases from V and 6 bases from J, with 11 bases in between. The CDR3 contains 13 residues. The CDR3 bases are TGTGCCAGCAGCTCTACTCTAGCGGATACGCAGTATTTT. Amino acids: CASSSTLADTQYF.

The V call is TRBV27, the J call TRBJ2-3; 8 bases are shared with TRBD1. Trimming at V came to 3 bases and at J to 7 bases, leaving 3 bases not matched to a gene. Looked up from germline, CDR1 is MNHEY and CDR2 is SMNVEV (reference sequence). The CDR3 is made up of 13 amino acids. CDR3 amino acids: CASSFQGAHTQYF. In nucleotides, the CDR3 is TGTGCCAGCAGTTTCCAGGGGGCTCATACGCAGTATTTT.

This clone was found once. This chain connects TRBV7-9 to TRBJ2-2; 8 positions match TRBD1. CDR1 is SEHNR, CDR2 FQNEAQ, per germline (reference sequence). The CDR3 length is 16 residues. V lost 6 bases and J lost 1; bases outside the gene matches: 7. This chain's CDR3 is CASRSPGTGNTGELFF. CDR3 nucleotide sequence: TGTGCCAGCAGGAGTCCCGGGACAGGGAACACCGGGGAGCTGTTTTTT.

The CDR3 nucleotides read TGCGCCAGCAGCTTGGGACAGGGAATCTATGGCTACACCTTC. As protein: CASSLGQGIYGYTF. The chain combines TRBV5-1 with TRBJ1-2, with 7 bases aligning to TRBD1. Trimming cost V 0 bases and J 4 bases; bases outside gene matches: 3. The germline CDR1 and CDR2 sequences are SGHRS and YFSETQ. The CDR3 is 14 amino acids.

This chain uses TRBV5-4 with TRBJ2-6; 7 bases align to TRBD1. The J segment lost 0 bases and the V segment lost 5 bases, leaving 5 bases of the junction unmatched. The V gene's germline CDR1 is SGHNT and CDR2 YYREEE (reference sequence). This CDR3 is 16 amino acids long. The CDR3 region is CASRTGDSSGANVLTF. The CDR3 DNA sequence: TGTGCCAGCAGAACAGGGGACAGCTCTGGGGCCAACGTCCTGACTTTC.

This chain joins TRBV5-1 and TRBJ2-7, with 11 bases that match TRBD1. The J segment lost 2 bases and the V segment lost 4 bases, leaving 2 bases of the junction unmatched. Germline lookup yields CDR1 SGHRS and CDR2 YFSETQ. There are 14 residues in the CDR3. CDR3 sequence reads: CASSGDRGAYEQYF. The DNA for the CDR3 is TGCGCCAGCAGCGGGGACAGGGGGGCCTACGAGCAGTACTTC.

In this sample, this clone turned up a few times. The chain is built from TRBV12-5 and TRBJ1-1, with 8 positions matching TRBD1. With 6 bases clipped from V and 6 bases from J, the junction kept 9 bases outside the gene matches. The CDR3 is 14 amino acids. Per germline, CDR1 LGHNT and CDR2 FRNRAP. CDR3 in DNA: TGTGCTAGTGGCCGCCGGACAGGGATGGCTGAAGCTTTCTTT. This gives the protein CASGRRTGMAEAFF.

The CDR3 reads CASSIAHRHIDTQYF. In DNA form, the CDR3 reads TGTGCCAGTAGTATAGCCCACAGGCATATAGATACGCAGTATTTT. This sequence joins TRBV19 and TRBJ2-3; perhaps TRBD1 as D (5 bases). This CDR3 is built from 15 residues. Germline CDR1 is LNHDA and CDR2 is SQIVND (reference sequence). Trimming took off 1 base at V and 5 bases at J, with 13 bases between the two ends.

The V call is TRBV5-1, the J call TRBJ2-3; 10 bases map to TRBD2. V trimming: 0 bases; J trimming: 4 bases; junction bases outside the gene matches: 5. The CDR3 is 16 amino acids. Germline V gene sequence: CDR1 SGHRS, CDR2 YFSETQ. CDR3 coding DNA: TGCGCCAGCAGCTTGGGCGCTAGCGGGGGACCAGATACGCAGTATTTT. Protein sequence: CASSLGASGGPDTQYF. Supplemented by reference TRBV5-1 and TRBJ2-3, the full variable domain reads KAGVTQTPRYLIKTRGQQVTLSCSPISGHRSVSWYQQTPGQGLQFLFEYFSETQRNKGNFPGRFSGRQFSNSRSEMNVSTLELGDSALYLCASSLGASGGPDTQYFGPGTRLTVL.

The chain carries TRBV14 and TRBJ2-2, with D possibly being TRBD1 (7 bases). Germline values: CDR1 SGHDN, CDR2 FVKESK. CDR3 length: 15 residues. Trimming cost V 6 bases and J 7 bases, with 18 bases left between them. CDR3 protein: CASRRGQRTGGELFF. The CDR3 DNA follows: TGTGCCAGCAGGCGGGGACAGCGAACAGGCGGGGAGCTGTTTTTT.

This rearrangement joins TRBV19 to TRBJ2-3; tentatively, D is TRBD2 (6 bases). Trimming cost V 6 bases and J 2 bases, with 12 bases left between them. From germline, CDR1 is LNHDA and CDR2 SQIVND (reference sequence). CDR3 length equals 14 residues. The CDR3: CASRTAGNTDTQYF. The CDR3 DNA follows: TGTGCCAGTAGGACGGCGGGGAACACAGATACGCAGTATTTT.

J is TRBJ1-6 and V is TRBV18; D ambiguous. Trimming shortened V by 3 bases and J by 0 bases, and 6 bases separated the two germline ends. The germline V gene encodes CDR1 KGHSH and CDR2 LQKENI. The CDR3 is 15 residues long. As DNA, the CDR3 is TGTGCCAGCTCACCCCTAGGCTCCTATAATTCACCCCTCCACTTT. As protein: CASSPLGSYNSPLHF. The full variable domain, completed using reference TRBV18 and TRBJ1-6, is NAGVMQNPRHLVRRRGQEARLRCSPMKGHSHVYWYRQLPEEGLKFMVYLQKENIIDESGMPKERFSAEFPKEGPSILRIQQVVRGDSAAYFCASSPLGSYNSPLHFGNGTRLTVT.

This sequence joins TRBV7-9 and TRBJ2-1; 13 bases align to TRBD2. Germline V gene data show CDR1 as SEHNR and CDR2 as FQNEAQ (reference sequence). The CDR3 totals 15 residues. With V trimmed by 4 bases and J by 9 bases, 6 bases remained unmatched. The CDR3, as DNA: TGTGCCAGCAGCTCGAGGACTAGCGGGAGCGGTGAGCAGTTCTTC. Its translation is CASSSRTSGSGEQFF.